These 11 T cell receptor beta chains originate from one sample sequenced in a study of early T cells in non-severe SARS-CoV-2 infection. Each CDR3 protein is one row after TCRdb ran MiXCR on the 5' RACE reads. The sample contains roughly 70,000 distinct CDR3 sequences, around 20% of which appear only once. Sequencing was performed on whole blood, taken at baseline. These receptors originate from an adult who was a healthcare worker with PCR-confirmed SARS-CoV-2 infection or an uninfected control (not recorded which).

J is TRBJ2-7 and V is TRBV9, with 13 bases fitting TRBD2. The CDR3 spans 14 residues. The trim removed 2 bases at V and 4 bases at J, leaving 0 bases unmatched. Germline V lookup: CDR1 SGDLS, CDR2 YYNGEE. The DNA of the CDR3 is TGTGCCAGCAGCGTGGGACTAGCGGGATACGAGCAGTACTTC. Protein product: CASSVGLAGYEQYF.

V and J are TRBV5-1 and TRBJ2-5, with a tentative D call TRBD1 (6 bases). The V and J ends lost 2 bases and 1 base respectively, with 12 bases between them. The CDR3 sequence is 15 residues long. CDR1 SGHRS and CDR2 YFSETQ come from the germline V gene. The CDR3 reads CASSFTQGTQETQYF. DNA of the CDR3: TGCGCCAGCAGCTTTACACAGGGTACCCAAGAGACCCAGTACTTC.

This clonotype was recorded only once. J is TRBJ2-5 and V is TRBV20-1, with TRBD2 identical over 9 bases. The CDR3 consists of 14 residues. V lost 3 bases, J lost 3 bases, and 5 bases stayed unmatched. In germline, CDR1 is DFQATT, CDR2 SNEGSKA (reference sequence). CDR3 residues: CSASETSGEETQYF. CDR3 nucleotide sequence: TGCAGTGCTAGTGAGACTAGCGGTGAAGAGACCCAGTACTTC.

This clonotype appeared a few times. This chain joins TRBV28 and TRBJ2-1; weak D call: TRBD2 (5 bases). V was shortened by 7 bases and J by 0 bases, with 10 bases between the two germline ends. Germline loops: CDR1 MDHEN, CDR2 SYDVKM. The CDR3 spans 14 residues. CDR3 sequence reads: CASIGESSYNEQFF. CDR3 nucleotide sequence: TGTGCCAGCATCGGGGAGAGCTCCTACAATGAGCAGTTCTTC. The whole variable domain, remainder taken from reference TRBV28 and TRBJ2-1, is DVKVTQSSRYLVKRTGEKVFLECVQDMDHENMFWYRQDPGLGLRLIYFSYDVKMKEKGDIPEGYSVSREKKERFSLILESASTNQTSMYLCASIGESSYNEQFFGPGTRLTVL.

This chain joins TRBV19 and TRBJ1-2; maybe TRBD1 (5 bases). Germline V lookup: CDR1 LNHDA, CDR2 SQIVND (reference sequence). Trimming took 9 bases from V and 5 from J, leaving 28 bases between them. This CDR3 is built from 17 residues. The CDR3 DNA is TGTGCCAGCACCCAACCAACAGGAGCAACAAACCGATATGGCTACACCTTC. Amino acid sequence: CASTQPTGATNRYGYTF.

This clonotype was picked up a small number of times. This chain uses TRBV11-2 with TRBJ2-5, with 10 bases aligning to TRBD2. This CDR3 spans 19 amino acids. The germline V gene encodes CDR1 SGHAT and CDR2 FQNNGV. Germline trimming cut 6 bases from V and 4 bases from J; bases unmatched to any gene: 20. In nucleotides, the CDR3 is TGTGCCAGCAGAATGGGGGCTACTAGCGGGAAGACGTATCGAGAGACCCAGTACTTC. Its protein is CASRMGATSGKTYRETQYF.

CDR3 bases: TGCGCCAGCAGCCGTGGACAAAGCACAGATACGCAGTATTTT. Its protein product is CASSRGQSTDTQYF. This chain joins TRBV4-1 and TRBJ2-3, with D possibly matching TRBD1 (5 bases). This CDR3 contains 14 residues. The germline V gene has CDR1 MGHRA and CDR2 YSYEKL. The V and J ends lost 4 bases and 0 bases respectively, with 8 bases between them.

As to this clonotype: Being one base from a much bigger clone, this may be a read error. The genes are TRBV19 and TRBJ2-2; TRBD2 might be the D (6 bases). Germline values: CDR1 LNHDA, CDR2 SQIVND (reference sequence). The CDR3 sequence is 13 residues long. CDR3 sequence: CATQETNTGGLFF. CDR3 coding DNA: TGTGCTACCCAGGAGACCAACACCGGGGGGCTGTTTTTT.

This clonotype came up many times. The rearrangement joins TRBV6-1 to TRBJ1-2, with unresolved D. The CDR3 consists of 17 residues. Deletions cut 2 bases from V and 2 bases from J, with 18 bases between. Looked up from germline, CDR1 is MNHNS and CDR2 is SASEGT. The DNA of the CDR3 is TGTGCCAGCAGTGAATTGGGCAGGTCGGTCAGCAACTATGGCTACACCTTC. It translates to CASSELGRSVSNYGYTF.

The V call is TRBV20-1, the J call TRBJ2-3, with a tentative D call TRBD2 (6 bases). Germline CDR1 reads DFQATT; CDR2 reads SNEGSKA (reference sequence). This CDR3 region has 15 residues. For the CDR3, the DNA is TGCAGCACCCTCCCAGCAAGTAGCGGTTGGAATACGCAGTATTTT. Its translation: CSTLPASSGWNTQYF.

This chain connects TRBV5-6 to TRBJ1-1, with TRBD1 as a possible D gene (5 bases). The CDR3 has 14 amino acids. With 2 bases removed from V and 3 bases from J, the gap between germline ends came to 11 bases. Germline lookup yields CDR1 SGHDT and CDR2 YYEEEE. The CDR3 reads CASSFGQGDTEAFF. CDR3 sequence (DNA): TGTGCCAGCAGCTTTGGGCAGGGAGACACTGAAGCTTTCTTT.